The 10 T cell receptor beta chains below come from one sample, sequenced in a study of cytomegalovirus exposure and HLA in healthy donors. With 60 Vbeta and 13 Jbeta primers, the PCR was carried out. TCRdb keeps only in-frame clones here, not all; method: immunoSEQ multiplex PCR. The data contain about 86,000 clones, roughly 80% of them singletons. The specimen was PBMCs. The receptors come from a woman aged 40 to 50 in good health and CMV-seropositive.

This sequence joins TRBV7-9 and TRBJ1-2; D gene unclear. The CDR3 spans 17 residues. Germline CDR1 SEHNR, CDR2 FQNEAQ (reference sequence). Trimming pared 2 bases from V and 0 bases from J, leaving 16 bases between. The CDR3 spells CASSLWEYPQTNYGYTF. CDR3 bases: TGTGCCAGCAGCTTATGGGAGTACCCCCAGACTAACTATGGCTACACCTTC. The whole variable domain, filled in from reference TRBV7-9 and TRBJ1-2, reads DTGVSQNPRHKITKRGQNVTFRCDPISEHNRLYWYRQTLGQGPEFLTYFQNEAQLEKSRLLSDRFSAERPKGSFSTLEIQRTEQGDSAMYLCASSLWEYPQTNYGYTFGSGTRLTVV.

This clone was detected only a few times. The chain links TRBV2 to TRBJ2-7; TRBD2 is a possible D gene (6 bases). CDR3 length equals 17 residues. CDR1 and CDR2 from the germline V gene are SNHLY and FYNNEI. The V gene lost 5 bases and the J gene lost 0 bases, with 20 bases spanning the gap. DNA of the CDR3: TGTGCCAGCAGTTCTGCGGGGCCCCGCCAAAGCTCCTACGAGCAGTACTTC. This encodes CASSSAGPRQSSYEQYF.

The chain is built from TRBV27 and TRBJ1-1, with D maybe TRBD1 (6 bases). The germline V gene has CDR1 MNHEY and CDR2 SMNVEV (reference sequence). CDR3 size: 18 residues. The V gene lost 6 bases and the J gene lost 1 base, with 24 bases spanning the gap. Here the CDR3 reads CASSKSYREVGKNTEAFF. DNA of the CDR3: TGTGCCAGCAGCAAATCGTACAGGGAAGTCGGAAAGAACACTGAAGCTTTCTTT.

The rearrangement uses TRBV7-9 and TRBJ2-7; 9 bases are a match to TRBD1. The CDR3 extends over 16 amino acids. Germline CDR1 and CDR2: SEHNR and FQNEAQ (reference sequence). With 3 bases clipped from V and 4 bases from J, the junction kept 10 bases outside the gene matches. The DNA for the CDR3 is TGTGCCAGCAGCTTTCCCGGACAGGGGAAAGTTTACGAGCAGTACTTC. The encoded protein is CASSFPGQGKVYEQYF.

A few counts support this clone. The chain carries TRBV13 and TRBJ2-5; tentative D call: TRBD2 (5 bases). V was shortened by 0 bases and J by 4 bases, with 9 bases between the two germline ends. The CDR3 is 14 residues long. Germline values: CDR1 PRHDT, CDR2 FYEKMQ (reference sequence). The CDR3 nucleotides are TGTGCCAGCAGCTTAGGCCCCGGGGTAGAGACCCAGTACTTC. Residues: CASSLGPGVETQYF.

V gene TRBV27 combines with J gene TRBJ2-7; the D gene is possibly TRBD2 (6 bases). Deletions cut 2 bases from V and 4 bases from J, with 9 bases between. The CDR3 sequence is 13 residues long. CDR1 is MNHEY, CDR2 SMNVEV, per germline (reference sequence). The CDR3 DNA sequence: TGTGCCAGCAGTTTAGCGGGATCGTACGAGCAGTACTTC. It translates to CASSLAGSYEQYF.

This chain connects TRBV27 to TRBJ1-2, with D possibly TRBD1 on 6 matching bases. Germline CDR1 is MNHEY and CDR2 is SMNVEV (reference sequence). The length of the CDR3 is 12 residues. The V gene lost 6 bases and the J gene lost 7 bases, with 12 bases spanning the gap. The CDR3 region is CASRGTGSGYTF. The DNA of the CDR3 is TGTGCCAGCAGGGGTACAGGGAGTGGCTACACCTTC.

The chain employs TRBV28 and TRBJ2-1, with 9 bases lining up with TRBD1. CDR1 and CDR2 (germline): MDHEN, SYDVKM. The J segment lost 4 bases and the V segment lost 4 bases, leaving 8 bases of the junction unmatched. The CDR3 is made up of 16 amino acids. DNA for the CDR3: TGTGCCAGCAGTTCCCCCGGGACAGGGACGTACAATGAGCAGTTCTTC. It translates to CASSSPGTGTYNEQFF.

The chain joins TRBV7-2 to TRBJ1-4; D unresolved. The V and J ends lost 3 bases and 3 bases respectively, with 11 bases between them. From germline, CDR1 is SGHTA and CDR2 FQGNSA. CDR3 length: 15 residues. The CDR3 DNA follows: TGTGCCAGCAGCTTCTCGGGAACAGCTAATGAAAAACTGTTTTTT. Protein: CASSFSGTANEKLFF.

This chain joins TRBV5-1 and TRBJ2-7; 10 bases are a match to TRBD1. This CDR3 spans 15 amino acids. Germline CDR1 SGHRS, CDR2 YFSETQ. V trimming: 0 bases; J trimming: 5 bases; junction bases outside the gene matches: 5. CDR3 bases: TGCGCCAGCAGCTTGGTGGGACAGGGGATCCACGAGCAGTACTTC. Encoded protein: CASSLVGQGIHEQYF.